One sample yielded the 13 T cell receptor beta chains listed below, sequenced in a study of blood T cell repertoires in COVID-19. The data were produced by immunoSEQ multiplex PCR, yet TCRdb's version contains in-frame clones alone and is incomplete. The table has approximately 140,000 clones, about 86% seen once. Sequenced input: PBMCs or T cells enriched from blood (not recorded which). Receptors originate from a woman between 50 and 59 years old who had recovered from COVID-19.

The V and J genes are TRBV19 and TRBJ2-5; TRBD1 matches at 11 bases. CDR3 length equals 14 residues. Germline-derived CDR1 and CDR2 are LNHDA and SQIVND (reference sequence). The junction had 2 bases not matched to a gene; V was cut back by 3 bases and J by 5 bases. CDR3 protein: CASSIGQGAETQYF. DNA for the CDR3: TGTGCCAGTAGTATTGGACAGGGGGCCGAGACCCAGTACTTC.

The V and J genes are TRBV6-4 and TRBJ1-2; 9 nucleotides agree with TRBD1. The CDR3 is 17 amino acids. With 3 bases clipped from V and 8 bases from J, the junction kept 16 bases outside the gene matches. Germline CDR1 and CDR2: MRHNA and SNTAGT. CDR3 nucleotides: TGTGCCAGCAGTGATCTTTTACCGACAGGGGGAGTCGAGGGCTACACCTTC. It encodes CASSDLLPTGGVEGYTF.

This chain uses TRBV4-1 with TRBJ1-1; 8 bases align to TRBD1. After removal of 1 base from V and 6 bases from J, the junction contained 13 bases not matched to a gene. CDR3 length: 17 amino acids. Germline assignment: CDR1 MGHRA and CDR2 YSYEKL. The CDR3 loop is CASSQGRGTGGSAEAFF. In DNA, the CDR3 is TGCGCCAGCAGCCAAGGTAGAGGAACAGGGGGGTCCGCTGAAGCTTTCTTT.

The genes are TRBV10-3 and TRBJ2-2; maybe TRBD2 (5 bases). Trimming left V 6 bases short and J 5 bases short, with 7 bases between. The CDR3 loop spans 12 amino acids. CDR1 is ENHRY and CDR2 is SYGVKD in the germline V gene. The chain's CDR3 is CAISGKTGELFF. CDR3 bases: TGTGCCATCAGCGGGAAAACCGGGGAGCTGTTTTTT.

The rearrangement uses TRBV3-1 (or the pseudogene TRBV3-2) and TRBJ1-3, with a possible D match to TRBD1 (5 bases). Per the germline V gene, CDR1 is LGHDT and CDR2 is YNNKEL (reference sequence). This CDR3 is built from 16 residues. V was trimmed by 0 bases and J by 0 bases, leaving 9 bases between them. CDR3 nucleotides: TGTGCCAGCAGCCAAGAAGGACATTACTCTGGAAACACCATATATTTT. It codes for CASSQEGHYSGNTIYF.

J is TRBJ1-6 and V is TRBV5-1; TRBD1 agrees at 10 bases. Looked up from germline, CDR1 is SGHRS and CDR2 is YFSETQ. After removal of 1 base from V and 9 bases from J, the junction contained 10 bases not matched to a gene. The CDR3 totals 17 residues. Here the CDR3 reads CASSLYGTGDRPSPLHF. For the CDR3, the DNA is TGCGCCAGCAGCTTGTATGGGACAGGGGATAGGCCTTCACCCCTCCACTTT.

The chain has TRBV7-9 and TRBJ1-1, with D perhaps TRBD1 (6 bases). V lost 6 bases and J 3 bases, leaving 8 bases between the germline ends. Looked up from germline, CDR1 is SEHNR and CDR2 is FQNEAQ (reference sequence). CDR3 size: 12 residues. The CDR3: CASRGGDTEAFF. The DNA for the CDR3 is TGTGCCAGCAGAGGGGGGGACACTGAAGCTTTCTTT.

The chain is built from TRBV19 and TRBJ1-3; the match to TRBD1 covers 8 bases. V shed 9 bases, J shed 0 bases, and the junction held 4 bases outside the gene matches. The length of the CDR3 is 14 residues. Germline CDR1 reads LNHDA; CDR2 reads SQIVND (reference sequence). CDR3 bases: TGTGCCAGCGGAACAGGGGGCTCTGGAAACACCATATATTTT. Amino acid sequence: CASGTGGSGNTIYF.

The chain couples TRBV5-6 to TRBJ2-7, with D unclear. The germline V gene has CDR1 SGHDT and CDR2 YYEEEE. There are 14 residues in the CDR3. V lost 0 bases and J lost 0, with 7 bases in between. This CDR3 is CASSLGGSSYEQYF. The DNA for the CDR3 is TGTGCCAGCAGCTTGGGAGGCAGCTCCTACGAGCAGTACTTC.

The rearrangement uses TRBV12-3 or TRBV12-4 and TRBJ2-3, with a weak D call TRBD2 (5 bases). The CDR3 sequence is 12 residues long. V lost 3 bases, J lost 8 bases, and 9 bases lay in between. This CDR3 reads CASSLVSGTQYF. The CDR3 DNA reads as TGTGCCAGCAGTTTGGTCAGCGGTACGCAGTATTTT.

The chain carries TRBV7-8 and TRBJ2-7; a possible D gene is TRBD1 (6 bases). The germline CDR1 and CDR2 sequences are SGHVS and FQNEAQ. V was trimmed by 3 bases and J by 6 bases, leaving 12 bases between them. The length of the CDR3 is 13 residues. The CDR3, as DNA: TGTGCCAGCAGCTTTGGGGGCTCCCGCGAGCAGTACTTC. Protein product: CASSFGGSREQYF.

The chain joins TRBV11-2 to TRBJ1-1; no firm D call. The germline CDR1 and CDR2 sequences are SGHAT and FQNNGV. The germline V and J ends were trimmed by 5 bases and 0 bases, with 10 bases remaining between them. The CDR3 totals 14 residues. The DNA of the CDR3 is TGTGCCAGCAGCCGGACGGGAGTGAACACTGAAGCTTTCTTT. This gives the protein CASSRTGVNTEAFF.

This clone was found once. The gene calls are TRBV5-1 and TRBJ2-7, with 10 positions matching TRBD2. Losses at the gene ends were 1 base for V and 4 bases for J; bases not matched to a gene: 2. Germline V gene data show CDR1 as SGHRS and CDR2 as YFSETQ. This CDR3 spans 14 amino acids. The CDR3 bases are TGCGCCAGCAGCTTGCTAGCGGGGGATTACGAGCAGTACTTC. It is translated as CASSLLAGDYEQYF.